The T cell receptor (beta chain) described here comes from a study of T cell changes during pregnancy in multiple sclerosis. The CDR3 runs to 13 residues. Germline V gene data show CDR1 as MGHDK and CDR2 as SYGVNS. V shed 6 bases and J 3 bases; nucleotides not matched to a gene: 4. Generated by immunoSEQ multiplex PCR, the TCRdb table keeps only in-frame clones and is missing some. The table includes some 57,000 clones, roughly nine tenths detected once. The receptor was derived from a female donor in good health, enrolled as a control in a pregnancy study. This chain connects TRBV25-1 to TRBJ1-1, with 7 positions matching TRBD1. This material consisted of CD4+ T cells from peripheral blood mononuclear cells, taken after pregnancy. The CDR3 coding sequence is TGTGCCAGCAGCGGGACAGTGTACACTGAAGCTTTCTTT. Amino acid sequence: CASSGTVYTEAFF.